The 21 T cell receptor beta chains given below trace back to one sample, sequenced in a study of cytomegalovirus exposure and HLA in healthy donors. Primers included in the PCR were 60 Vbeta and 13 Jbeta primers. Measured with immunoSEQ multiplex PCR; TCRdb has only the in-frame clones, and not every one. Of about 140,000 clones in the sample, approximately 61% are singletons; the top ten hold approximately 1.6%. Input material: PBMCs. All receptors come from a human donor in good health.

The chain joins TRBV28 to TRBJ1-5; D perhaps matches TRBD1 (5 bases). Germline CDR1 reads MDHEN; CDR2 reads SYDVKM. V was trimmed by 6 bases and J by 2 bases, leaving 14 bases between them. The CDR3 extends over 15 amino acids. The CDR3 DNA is TGTGCCAGCAGCAGAGGCGGGGGAGGCAATCAGCCCCAGCATTTT. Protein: CASSRGGGGNQPQHF.

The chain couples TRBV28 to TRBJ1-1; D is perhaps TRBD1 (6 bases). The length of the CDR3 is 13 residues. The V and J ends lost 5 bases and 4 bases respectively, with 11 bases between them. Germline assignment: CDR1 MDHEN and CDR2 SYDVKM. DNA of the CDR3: TGTGCCAGCAGTCGATCAGGGGTCACTGAAGCTTTCTTT. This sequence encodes CASSRSGVTEAFF.

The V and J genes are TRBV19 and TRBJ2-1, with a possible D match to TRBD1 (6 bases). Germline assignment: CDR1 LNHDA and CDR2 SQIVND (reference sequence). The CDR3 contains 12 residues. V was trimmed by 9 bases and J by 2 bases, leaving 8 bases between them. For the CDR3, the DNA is TGTGCCAGCCGGGACACCTACAATGAGCAGTTCTTC. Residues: CASRDTYNEQFF.

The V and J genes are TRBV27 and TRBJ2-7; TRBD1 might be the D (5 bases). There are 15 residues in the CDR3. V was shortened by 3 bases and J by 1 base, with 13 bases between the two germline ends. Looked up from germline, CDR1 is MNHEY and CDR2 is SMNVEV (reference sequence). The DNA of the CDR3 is TGTGCCAGCAGTTTGGGGCAGGTCTCTTCCTACGAGCAGTACTTC. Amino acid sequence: CASSLGQVSSYEQYF.

The CDR3 sequence: CASSVGQYYEQYF. CDR3 DNA sequence: TGTGCCAGCAGCGTAGGACAGTATTACGAGCAGTACTTC. V is TRBV9 and J is TRBJ2-7; TRBD1 is a possible D gene (5 bases). Between the trimmed V and J ends, which lost 0 bases and 4 bases, there was a span of 8 bases. This CDR3 has 13 residues. Germline-derived CDR1 and CDR2 are SGDLS and YYNGEE.

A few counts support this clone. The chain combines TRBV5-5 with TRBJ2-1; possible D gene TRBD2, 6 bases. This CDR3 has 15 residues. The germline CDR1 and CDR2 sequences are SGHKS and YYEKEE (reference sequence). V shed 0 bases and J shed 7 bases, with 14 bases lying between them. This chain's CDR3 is CASSLVLAISNEQFF. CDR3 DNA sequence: TGTGCCAGCAGCTTGGTACTAGCTATATCAAATGAGCAGTTCTTC.

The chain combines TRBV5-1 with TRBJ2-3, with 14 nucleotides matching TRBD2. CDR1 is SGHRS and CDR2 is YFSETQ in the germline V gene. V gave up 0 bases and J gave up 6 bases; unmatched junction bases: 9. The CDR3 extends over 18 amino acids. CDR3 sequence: CASSLEPGLAGVADTQYF. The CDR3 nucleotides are TGCGCCAGCAGCTTGGAACCGGGACTAGCGGGAGTTGCGGATACGCAGTATTTT.

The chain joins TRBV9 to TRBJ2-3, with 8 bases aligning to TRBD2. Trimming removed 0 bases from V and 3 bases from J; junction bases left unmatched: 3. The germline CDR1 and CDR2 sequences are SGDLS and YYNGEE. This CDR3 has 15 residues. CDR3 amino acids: CASSVGAGVTDTQYF. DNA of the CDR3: TGTGCCAGCAGCGTAGGAGCGGGAGTAACAGATACGCAGTATTTT. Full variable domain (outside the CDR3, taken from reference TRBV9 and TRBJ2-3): DSGVTQTPKHLITATGQRVTLRCSPRSGDLSVYWYQQSLDQGLQFLIQYYNGEERAKGNILERFSAQQFPDLHSELNLSSLELGDSALYFCASSVGAGVTDTQYFGPGTRLTVL.

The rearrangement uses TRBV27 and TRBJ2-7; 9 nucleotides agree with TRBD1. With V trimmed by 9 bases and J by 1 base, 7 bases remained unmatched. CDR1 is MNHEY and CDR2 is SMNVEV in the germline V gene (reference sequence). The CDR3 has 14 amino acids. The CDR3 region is CASKDRGGSYEQYF. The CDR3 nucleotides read TGTGCCAGTAAGGACAGGGGAGGATCCTACGAGCAGTACTTC.

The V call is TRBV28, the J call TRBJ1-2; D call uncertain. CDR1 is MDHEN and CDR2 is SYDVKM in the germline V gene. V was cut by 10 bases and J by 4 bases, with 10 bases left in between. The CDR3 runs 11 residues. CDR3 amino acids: CATPGVYGYTF. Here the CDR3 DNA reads TGTGCCACCCCGGGAGTCTATGGCTACACCTTC.

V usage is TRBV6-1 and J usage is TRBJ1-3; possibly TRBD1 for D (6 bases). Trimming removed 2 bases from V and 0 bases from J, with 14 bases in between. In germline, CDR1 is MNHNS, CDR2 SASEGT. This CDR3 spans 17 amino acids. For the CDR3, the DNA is TGTGCCAGCAGTGAAAGTATGGGGGCCGGCTCTGGAAACACCATATATTTT. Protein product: CASSESMGAGSGNTIYF.

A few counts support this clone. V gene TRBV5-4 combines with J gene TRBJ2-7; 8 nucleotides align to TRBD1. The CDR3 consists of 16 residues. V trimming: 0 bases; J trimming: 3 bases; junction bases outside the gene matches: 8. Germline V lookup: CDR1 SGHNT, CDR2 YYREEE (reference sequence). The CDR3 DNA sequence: TGTGCCAGCAGCTTGGCCGGACAGGGAAACTTCTACGAGCAGTACTTC. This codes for CASSLAGQGNFYEQYF.

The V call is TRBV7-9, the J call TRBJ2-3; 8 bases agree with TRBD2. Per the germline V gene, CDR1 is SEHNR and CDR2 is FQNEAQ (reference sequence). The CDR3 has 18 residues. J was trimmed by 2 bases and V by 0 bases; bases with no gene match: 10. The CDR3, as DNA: TGTGCCAGCAGCTTAGCGAATCGGGAGGGCCAATACACAGATACGCAGTATTTT. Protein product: CASSLANREGQYTDTQYF.

The CDR3, as DNA: TGTGCCAGCAGCCAAGACAGTTACGAGCAGTACTTC. As protein: CASSQDSYEQYF. This chain joins TRBV7-2 and TRBJ2-7; TRBD1 might be the D (5 bases). The CDR3 spans 12 residues. Trimming removed 5 bases at V and 4 bases at J, with 9 bases between. Germline assignment: CDR1 SGHTA and CDR2 FQGNSA.

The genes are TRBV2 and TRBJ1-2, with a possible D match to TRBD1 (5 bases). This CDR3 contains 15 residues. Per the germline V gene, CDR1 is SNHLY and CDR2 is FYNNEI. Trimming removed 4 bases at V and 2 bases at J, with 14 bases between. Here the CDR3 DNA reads TGTGCCAGCAGTGGCCAGGGAATCCTGAACTATGGCTACACCTTC. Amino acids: CASSGQGILNYGYTF.

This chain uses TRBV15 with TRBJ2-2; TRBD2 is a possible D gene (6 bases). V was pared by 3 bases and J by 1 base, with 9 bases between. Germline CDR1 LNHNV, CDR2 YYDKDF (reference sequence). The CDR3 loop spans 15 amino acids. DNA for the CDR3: TGTGCCACCAGCAGGACGGGAGAGAACACCGGGGAGCTGTTTTTT. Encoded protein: CATSRTGENTGELFF.

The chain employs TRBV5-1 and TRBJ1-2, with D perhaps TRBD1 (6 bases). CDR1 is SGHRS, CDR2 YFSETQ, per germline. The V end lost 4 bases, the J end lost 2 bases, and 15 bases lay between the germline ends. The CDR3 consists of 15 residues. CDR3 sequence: CASSPSFRGNYGYTF. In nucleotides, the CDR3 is TGCGCCAGCAGCCCCTCCTTCAGGGGAAACTATGGCTACACCTTC.

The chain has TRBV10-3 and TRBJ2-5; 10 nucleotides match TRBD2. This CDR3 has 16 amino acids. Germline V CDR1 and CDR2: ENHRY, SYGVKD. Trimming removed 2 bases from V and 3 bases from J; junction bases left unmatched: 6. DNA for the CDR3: TGTGCCATCAGTGAGGCGGCCACTAGCGGGAAAGAGACCCAGTACTTC. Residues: CAISEAATSGKETQYF.

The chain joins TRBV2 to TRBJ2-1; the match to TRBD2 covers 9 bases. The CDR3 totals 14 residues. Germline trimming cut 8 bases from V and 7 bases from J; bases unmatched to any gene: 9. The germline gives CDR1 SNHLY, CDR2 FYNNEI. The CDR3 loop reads CASAEGSGSNEQFF. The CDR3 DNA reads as TGTGCCAGCGCGGAAGGTAGCGGGAGTAATGAGCAGTTCTTC.

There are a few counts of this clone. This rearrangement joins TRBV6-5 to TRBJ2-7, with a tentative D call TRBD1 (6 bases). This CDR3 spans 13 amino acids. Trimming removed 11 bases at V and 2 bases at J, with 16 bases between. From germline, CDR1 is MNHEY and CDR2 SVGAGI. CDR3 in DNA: TGTGCCCCCCGCCAGGGGAACACCTACGAGCAGTACTTC. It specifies CAPRQGNTYEQYF.

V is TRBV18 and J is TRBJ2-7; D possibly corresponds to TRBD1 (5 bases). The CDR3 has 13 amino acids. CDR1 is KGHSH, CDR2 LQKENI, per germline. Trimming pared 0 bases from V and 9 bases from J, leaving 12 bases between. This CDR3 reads CASSPPQGDGQYF. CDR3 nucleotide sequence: TGTGCCAGCTCACCACCCCAGGGTGACGGGCAGTACTTC.